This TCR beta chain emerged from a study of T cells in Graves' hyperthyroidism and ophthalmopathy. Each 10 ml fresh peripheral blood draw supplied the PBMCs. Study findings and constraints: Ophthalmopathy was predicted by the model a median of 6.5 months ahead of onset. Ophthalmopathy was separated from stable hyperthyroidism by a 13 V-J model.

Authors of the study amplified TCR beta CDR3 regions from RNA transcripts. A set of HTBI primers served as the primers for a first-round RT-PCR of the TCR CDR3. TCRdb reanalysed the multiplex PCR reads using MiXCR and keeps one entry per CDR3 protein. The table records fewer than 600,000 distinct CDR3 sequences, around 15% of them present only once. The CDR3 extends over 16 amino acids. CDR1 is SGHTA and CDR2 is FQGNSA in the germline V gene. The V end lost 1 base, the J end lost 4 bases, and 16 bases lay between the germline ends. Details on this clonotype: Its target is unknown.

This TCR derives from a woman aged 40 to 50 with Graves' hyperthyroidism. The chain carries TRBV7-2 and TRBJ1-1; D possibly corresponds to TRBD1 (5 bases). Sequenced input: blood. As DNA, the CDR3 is TGTGCCAGCAGCTTAGGGCCCTCAGGGATAGCCACTGAAGCTTTCTTT. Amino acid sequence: CASSLGPSGIATEAFF.